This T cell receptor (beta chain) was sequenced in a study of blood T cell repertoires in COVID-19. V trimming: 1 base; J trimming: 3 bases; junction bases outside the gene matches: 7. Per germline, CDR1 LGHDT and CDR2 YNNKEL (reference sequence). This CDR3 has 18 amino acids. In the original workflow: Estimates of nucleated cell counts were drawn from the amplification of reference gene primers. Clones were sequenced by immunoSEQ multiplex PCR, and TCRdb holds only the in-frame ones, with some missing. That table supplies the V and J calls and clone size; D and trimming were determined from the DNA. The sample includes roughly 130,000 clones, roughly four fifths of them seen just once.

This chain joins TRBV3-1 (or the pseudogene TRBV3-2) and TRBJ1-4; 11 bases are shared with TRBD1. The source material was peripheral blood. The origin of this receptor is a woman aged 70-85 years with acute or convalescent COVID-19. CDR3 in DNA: TGTGCCAGCAGCCAAGGAGGACAGGGGGCGCCGCCTAATGAAAAACTGTTTTTT. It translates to CASSQGGQGAPPNEKLFF.